The 20 T cell receptor beta chains given below trace back to one sample, sequenced in a study of cytomegalovirus exposure and HLA in healthy donors. Vbeta (60) and Jbeta (13) primers were used in the PCR. This table comes from immunoSEQ multiplex PCR, and its TCRdb copy is limited to in-frame clones, with some not included. The sample lists some 150,000 clones, 77% seen once, with nearly 4% in the top ten. Sample: PBMCs. The receptors stem from a male donor in good health and CMV-seronegative.

The V gene is TRBV29-1, the J gene TRBJ1-1, with TRBD1 as a possible D gene (5 bases). Germline values: CDR1 SQVTM, CDR2 ANQGSEA. Trimming took 6 bases from V and 9 from J, leaving 20 bases between them. The CDR3 is made up of 13 amino acids. Here the CDR3 DNA reads TGCAGCGTCATAGGGGATATCAACTTGAAAGCTTTCTTT. Translating gives CSVIGDINLKAFF.

V usage is TRBV2 and J usage is TRBJ1-5; 8 bases match TRBD1. Germline V gene lookup returns CDR1 SNHLY and CDR2 FYNNEI. CDR3 size: 16 residues. Trimming at V came to 3 bases and at J to 7 bases, leaving 11 bases not matched to a gene. Here the CDR3 reads CASSEVGTGRVQPQHF. CDR3 nucleotides: TGTGCCAGCAGTGAGGTCGGGACAGGTCGTGTCCAGCCCCAGCATTTT.

J is TRBJ2-1 and V is TRBV5-1, with TRBD2 identical over 8 bases. Germline V gives CDR1 SGHRS, CDR2 YFSETQ. V dropped 0 bases and J dropped 9; count of bases not matched to a gene: 5. CDR3 length: 14 residues. The CDR3: CASSLAQRETEQFF. In DNA, the CDR3 is TGCGCCAGCAGCTTGGCCCAGCGGGAGACTGAGCAGTTCTTC.

V usage is TRBV9 and J usage is TRBJ2-3; D is unclear. This CDR3 has 14 amino acids. Germline CDR1 is SGDLS and CDR2 is YYNGEE. Trimming left V 4 bases short and J 2 bases short, with 11 bases between. DNA of the CDR3: TGTGCCAGCAGCCACGAACAGTACACAGATACGCAGTATTTT. Translating it yields CASSHEQYTDTQYF.

The chain recombines TRBV6-1 with TRBJ1-3; D is uncertain. CDR3 length equals 16 residues. V lost 4 bases and J 0 bases, leaving 13 bases between the germline ends. The V gene's germline CDR1 is MNHNS and CDR2 SASEGT. The CDR3 DNA reads TGTGCCAGCAGTGTAAAACAGACGAGCTCTGGAAACACCATATATTTT. It translates to CASSVKQTSSGNTIYF.

The DNA of the CDR3 is TGTGCTAGTGGTCCCCCCCAGCAAGAGACCCAGTACTTC. Translation gives CASGPPQQETQYF. The rearrangement uses TRBV12-5 and TRBJ2-5; no reliable D call. The V end lost 5 bases, the J end lost 2 bases, and 9 bases lay between the germline ends. CDR3 size: 13 residues. Germline CDR1 and CDR2: LGHNT and FRNRAP.

The gene calls are TRBV6-6 and TRBJ2-3; TRBD1 is a possible D gene (6 bases). V was trimmed by 7 bases and J by 2 bases, leaving 13 bases between them. This CDR3 has 14 amino acids. Germline loops: CDR1 MNHNY, CDR2 SVGAGI (reference sequence). The DNA for the CDR3 is TGTGCCAGCACCAGGGGCATTTCCACAGATACGCAGTATTTT. Protein product: CASTRGISTDTQYF.

The chain uses TRBV6-4 and TRBJ1-1, with 10 bases identical to TRBD1. The trim removed 3 bases at V and 5 bases at J, leaving 0 bases unmatched. There are 13 residues in the CDR3. Germline V CDR1 and CDR2: MRHNA, SNTAGT. The CDR3, as DNA: TGTGCCAGCAGTGAGGACAGGGGGACTGAAGCTTTCTTT. This sequence encodes CASSEDRGTEAFF.

This clone was observed once. V gene TRBV6-5 combines with J gene TRBJ1-2; tentative D call: TRBD1 (6 bases). The germline V and J ends were trimmed by 0 bases and 5 bases, with 13 bases remaining between them. Germline CDR1 and CDR2: MNHEY and SVGAGI. This CDR3 is built from 15 residues. CDR3 sequence: CASSYSGTGWYGYTF. CDR3 bases: TGTGCCAGCAGTTACTCGGGTACAGGGTGGTATGGCTACACCTTC.

The chain is built from TRBV27 and TRBJ2-5; D unresolved. Germline-derived CDR1 and CDR2 are MNHEY and SMNVEV (reference sequence). V dropped 8 bases and J dropped 0 bases, with 10 bases sitting between them. The CDR3 loop spans 13 amino acids. The CDR3 coding sequence is TGTGCCAGCGGTTCACTCGACCAAGAGACCCAGTACTTC. It yields the protein CASGSLDQETQYF.

The genes are TRBV4-3 and TRBJ1-4, with D unclear. This CDR3 spans 16 amino acids. From germline, CDR1 is LGHNA and CDR2 YSLEER. With 0 bases removed from V and 11 bases from J, the gap between germline ends came to 19 bases. Written as DNA, the CDR3 is TGCGCCAGCAGCCAAGATTCGGCCGGAGGTATAAAGAAACTGTTTTTT. Its protein is CASSQDSAGGIKKLFF.

This chain uses TRBV7-9 with TRBJ1-2; 8 bases line up with TRBD1. The CDR3 contains 14 residues. CDR1 and CDR2 from the germline V gene are SEHNR and FQNEAQ (reference sequence). The V segment lost 5 bases and the J segment 4 bases; nucleotides outside the gene matches: 6. CDR3: CASSRGQGSYGYTF. The CDR3 DNA reads as TGTGCCAGCAGCCGCGGACAGGGATCCTATGGCTACACCTTC.

This clone was seen just once. The chain has TRBV30 and TRBJ1-1; no clear D gene. This CDR3 has 13 residues. In germline, CDR1 is GTSNPN, CDR2 SVGIG (reference sequence). V was clipped by 2 bases and J by 6 bases, with 13 bases between them. The CDR3 reads CAWSPALRAEAFF. DNA of the CDR3: TGTGCCTGGAGTCCTGCCTTACGAGCTGAAGCTTTCTTT.

This chain connects TRBV23-1 to TRBJ1-2; weak D call: TRBD1 (5 bases). TRBV23-1 is flagged as an ORF with uncertain function. The CDR3 extends over 15 amino acids. Trimming removed 3 bases at V and 5 bases at J, with 16 bases between. CDR3 region: CASSHWRAGGYGYTF. CDR3 nucleotide sequence: TGCGCCAGCAGTCATTGGCGGGCCGGGGGGTATGGCTACACCTTC.

The table lists this clone with a few counts. The chain links TRBV5-1 to TRBJ2-3; TRBD2 matches at 15 bases. Losses at the gene ends were 1 base for V and 3 bases for J; bases not matched to a gene: 3. Germline V gene sequence: CDR1 SGHRS, CDR2 YFSETQ. CDR3 length: 17 residues. The CDR3 loop is CASSLFGTSGRTDTQYF. The CDR3 DNA sequence: TGCGCCAGCAGCTTGTTTGGGACTAGCGGGAGGACAGATACGCAGTATTTT.

The V call is TRBV18, the J call TRBJ2-7; the D gene is possibly TRBD1 (5 bases). V was clipped by 8 bases and J by 0 bases, with 8 bases between them. This CDR3 comprises 12 residues. Germline V lookup: CDR1 KGHSH, CDR2 LQKENI. The CDR3 loop is CASTGSSYEQYF. The CDR3 nucleotides are TGTGCCAGCACAGGTAGCTCCTACGAGCAGTACTTC.

The chain recombines TRBV19 with TRBJ2-3, with 10 bases that match TRBD1. The V and J ends lost 7 bases and 2 bases, in that order; junction bases with no gene match: 12. The CDR3 sequence is 17 residues long. Germline V gene lookup returns CDR1 LNHDA and CDR2 SQIVND (reference sequence). This CDR3 is CASKARGTGVFTDTQYF. The DNA for the CDR3 is TGTGCCAGTAAAGCCCGCGGGACAGGGGTTTTCACAGATACGCAGTATTTT.

V and J are TRBV29-1 and TRBJ1-5, with D tentatively TRBD1 (5 bases). The CDR3 has 13 residues. Germline values: CDR1 SQVTM, CDR2 ANQGSEA. Trimming shortened V by 0 bases and J by 5 bases, and 8 bases separated the two germline ends. DNA for the CDR3: TGCAGCGTTGAAGAGGGGCCCTATCAGCCCCAGCATTTT. Protein: CSVEEGPYQPQHF. Drawing the rest from reference TRBV29-1 and TRBJ1-5, the complete variable domain is SAVISQKPSRDICQRGTSLTIQCQVDSQVTMMFWYRQQPGQSLTLIATANQGSEATYESGFVIDKFPISRPNLTFSTLTVSNMSPEDSSIYLCSVEEGPYQPQHFGDGTRLSIL.

The rearrangement joins TRBV27 to TRBJ2-5; TRBD1 might be the D (6 bases). CDR3 length: 16 amino acids. Trimming pared 3 bases from V and 3 bases from J, leaving 17 bases between. The germline CDR1 and CDR2 sequences are MNHEY and SMNVEV (reference sequence). The CDR3 loop is CASSLEDLRGKETQYF. For the CDR3, the DNA is TGTGCCAGCAGTTTGGAGGATCTTAGGGGGAAAGAGACCCAGTACTTC.

The CDR3 spells CASSQDTSGGAEYTGELFF. The CDR3 bases are TGCGCCAGCAGCCAAGACACTAGCGGGGGGGCTGAGTACACCGGGGAGCTGTTTTTT. The chain links TRBV4-3 to TRBJ2-2; 13 nucleotides agree with TRBD2. This CDR3 has 19 amino acids. V dropped 0 bases and J dropped 3; count of bases not matched to a gene: 7. Germline-derived CDR1 and CDR2 are LGHNA and YSLEER.